This T cell receptor (beta chain) was captured by sequencing in a study of blood T cell repertoires in COVID-19. At the level of the study: There were acute and convalescent COVID-19 samples, and they came from the United States, Italy and Spain. PBMCs, B-cell-depleted T cells, or T cells were the source of the cDNA or gDNA that made up the material.

The CDR3 runs 12 residues. Germline CDR1 and CDR2: SQVTM and ANQGSEA. Trimming cost V 6 bases and J 0 bases, with 9 bases left between them. In the source study's methods: Reference gene primer amplification in the assay estimated nucleated cell counts. Some clones are missing from TCRdb's copy, which holds only in-frame ones; the method was immunoSEQ multiplex PCR. Clonal size and the V and J genes are those of that table, whereas D and trimming came from the DNA. Of 130,000 or so clones in the sample, more than 70% are singletons; the top ten hold 7% to 10%. This receptor was taken from a woman between 55 and 75 years old with acute or convalescent COVID-19. This chain connects TRBV29-1 to TRBJ2-7, with no clear D. The material sequenced was peripheral blood. Written as DNA, the CDR3 is TGCAGCGTGGCCCTTTCCTCCTACGAGCAGTACTTC. Amino acid sequence: CSVALSSYEQYF.